A selection of T cell receptor beta chains follows, all from one sample in a study of blood T cell repertoires in COVID-19. Generated by immunoSEQ multiplex PCR, the TCRdb table keeps only in-frame clones and is missing some. Here the sample spans roughly 250,000 clones, over 80% being singletons. The source material was PBMCs or T cells enriched from blood (not recorded which). The source is a young woman who had recovered from COVID-19. Both conserved end residues are part of each CDR3. The D gene is left open where the match is weak. Size tells how often a clone was seen (once, few, many) or the class of an expanded clone, and some rows leave it out.

d_call	v_call	j_call	clone_size	cdr3_nt	cdr3_aa
NA	TRBV14	TRBJ2-1	NA	TGTGCCAGCAGCCAAGTACCTAGCTCCTACAATGAGCAGTTCTTC	CASSQVPSSYNEQFF
TRBD2	TRBV4-2	TRBJ2-3	few	TGTGCCAGCAGCCTCGGACTAGCGGGGGGCGGAGACCCAGATACGCAGTATTTT	CASSLGLAGGGDPDTQYF
TRBD2	TRBV29-1	TRBJ2-3	NA	TGCAGCGTTGGGGCCAGGGGACTAGCGGAAAATATATTACGGGGCACAGATACGCAGTATTTT	CSVGARGLAENILRGTDTQYF
NA	TRBV28	TRBJ1-2	once	TGTGCCAGCAGTCCAGGCCGAGGACAGCACGTAAAAACTAACTATGGCTACACCTTC	CASSPGRGQHVKTNYGYTF
NA	TRBV28	TRBJ1-6	NA	TGTGCCAGCAGTTTTGTACAGATTAATTCACCCCTCCACTTT	CASSFVQINSPLHF
TRBD2	TRBV19	TRBJ2-7	NA	TGTGCCAGTAGTATAGGGGTAGCGGGGGAGTACCCCTACGAGCAGTACTTC	CASSIGVAGEYPYEQYF
NA	TRBV7-9	TRBJ2-2	NA	TGTGCCAGCTCCGACAGACCAACGACCGGGGAGCTGTTTTTT	CASSDRPTTGELFF
TRBD1	TRBV18	TRBJ1-3	NA	TGTGCCAGCTCACTACTCCCGGGACAGGGAAACACCATATATTTT	CASSLLPGQGNTIYF
NA	TRBV20-1	TRBJ1-1	once	TGCAGCCATCGGGAGAACACTGAAGCTTTCTTT	CSHRENTEAFF
NA	TRBV25-1	TRBJ1-1	NA	TGTGCCAGCAGTGAATTTACAGGGATCGGCACTGAAGCTTTCTTT	CASSEFTGIGTEAFF
NA	TRBV19	TRBJ2-3	NA	TGTGCCAGTAGTACCCCTGGGGGGGGCCGCCCTTATTTT	CASSTPGGGRPYF
NA	TRBV6-2/TRBV6-3	TRBJ2-5	NA	TGTGCCAGCAGTTACATGGGCAGGGGAGCGCCTCAAGAGACCCAGTACTTC	CASSYMGRGAPQETQYF
NA	TRBV2	TRBJ1-1	NA	TGTGCCAGCGGAACTTGGGGCCTCAGCCGAAGTCGAAACACTGAAGCTTTCTTT	CASGTWGLSRSRNTEAFF
TRBD1	TRBV4-3	TRBJ1-3	NA	TGCGCCAGCAGCCAGGGACAGGGGGCTGGAAACACCATATATTTT	CASSQGQGAGNTIYF
NA	TRBV11-2	TRBJ2-7	NA	TGTGCCAGCAGCTGGCAGGCAGAGACAACCTACGAGCAGTACTTC	CASSWQAETTYEQYF
NA	TRBV7-3	TRBJ2-1	NA	TGTGCCAGCAGCTTAAATAGACAGCAGGAGCAGTTCTTC	CASSLNRQQEQFF
NA	TRBV6-4	TRBJ2-1	NA	TGTGCCAGCAGTGACTCAAGGGGGAATGAGCAGTTCTTC	CASSDSRGNEQFF
TRBD1	TRBV28	TRBJ1-2	NA	TGTGCCAGCAGTAGCCCCGGGACAGGGGGCCATGGCTACACCTTC	CASSSPGTGGHGYTF
NA	TRBV28	TRBJ1-5	NA	TGTGCCAGCAGTTTAGTGAGGTGGCAGCCCCAGCATTTT	CASSLVRWQPQHF
NA	TRBV5-1	TRBJ1-1	NA	TGCGCCAGCAGCTTTGAGGGCAGGAACACTGAAGCTTTCTTT	CASSFEGRNTEAFF
TRBD1	TRBV19	TRBJ1-2	NA	TGTGCCAGTAGGCCCCTGGGGTCAGGGGGCACCTATGGCTACACCTTC	CASRPLGSGGTYGYTF
TRBD2	TRBV27	TRBJ2-7	NA	TGTGCCAGCAGTCCTTCTTCTAGCGGGAGTTCCTACGAGCAGTACTTC	CASSPSSSGSSYEQYF
NA	TRBV16	TRBJ1-1	few	TGTGCCAGCAGCCCCCGTCGGCAGGACACTGAAGCTTTCTTT	CASSPRRQDTEAFF
TRBD2	TRBV3-1/TRBV3-2	TRBJ2-7	NA	TGTGCCAGCAGCCAGGCTAGCGGGAGATCTTTCGAGCAGTACTTC	CASSQASGRSFEQYF
TRBD2	TRBV7-3	TRBJ2-1	NA	TGTGCCAGCAGCACGACTAGCGGGAACTACAATGAGCAGTTCTTC	CASSTTSGNYNEQFF
NA	TRBV20-1	TRBJ2-1	NA	TGCAGTGCTAGTCGGAGTGTGTACAATGAGCAGTTCTTC	CSASRSVYNEQFF
TRBD1	TRBV6-5	TRBJ2-7	once	TGTGCCAGCAGTTACTTTCGGACAGGGGCCTACGAGCAGTACTTC	CASSYFRTGAYEQYF
NA	TRBV13	TRBJ1-4	NA	TGTGCCAGCAGCCCCGCGGGCAGTCTAGAAAAACTGTTTTTT	CASSPAGSLEKLFF
TRBD1	TRBV3-1/TRBV3-2	TRBJ2-7	NA	TGTGCCAGCAGCCAGGGACCGGGACAGGGCTACGAGCAGTACTTC	CASSQGPGQGYEQYF
NA	TRBV15	TRBJ2-7	NA	TGTGCCACCAGCAAACCTTTGGGGCAGGGGTATTCCTTGGGCGAGCAGTACTTC	CATSKPLGQGYSLGEQYF
NA	TRBV13	TRBJ1-3	few	TGTGCCAGCAGCACACGTCCGGGATCCTGGGACACCATATATTTT	CASSTRPGSWDTIYF
TRBD1	TRBV2	TRBJ2-7	NA	TGTGCCAGCAGTCAGGCCGGGACAGAGGACGAGCAGTACTTC	CASSQAGTEDEQYF
NA	TRBV18	TRBJ2-6	NA	TGTGCCAGCTCCCTCCAGGCGCCTGGGGCCAACGTCCTGACTTTC	CASSLQAPGANVLTF
NA	TRBV7-6	TRBJ1-2	NA	TGTGCCAGCAGCCCGGTCCGGACTTATGGCTACACCTTC	CASSPVRTYGYTF
NA	TRBV9	TRBJ1-4	NA	TGTGCCAGCAGTCAGACAGGCTCGAATGAAAAACTGTTTTTT	CASSQTGSNEKLFF
NA	TRBV2	TRBJ1-1	NA	TGTGCCAGCAGACGCGGACAGAGCACTGAAGCTTTCTTT	CASRRGQSTEAFF
TRBD1	TRBV2	TRBJ1-2	NA	TGTGCCAGCTCCCGGGACAGGGAAGGCTACACCTTC	CASSRDREGYTF
NA	TRBV5-4	TRBJ1-2	NA	TGTGCCAGCAGCTTGGAGGGCAGGGTAGGAGGCTACACCTTC	CASSLEGRVGGYTF
TRBD1	TRBV7-9	TRBJ2-5	NA	TGTGCCAGCAGCGGACGGGATAATCGAGGGACAGGGGTTCAAGAGACCCAGTACTTC	CASSGRDNRGTGVQETQYF
NA	TRBV6-5	TRBJ1-5	NA	TGTGCCAGCAGTTACCCCGAACAGCGCAATCAGCCCCAGCATTTT	CASSYPEQRNQPQHF
NA	TRBV7-2	TRBJ2-3	NA	TGTGCCAGCAGCTTCCCTGCGACTACTGAATCGAGCACAGATACGCAGTATTTT	CASSFPATTESSTDTQYF
NA	TRBV7-8	TRBJ1-5	NA	TGTGCCAGCAGCTTAGTGGACAGAGGGATTAATCAGCCCCAGCATTTT	CASSLVDRGINQPQHF
TRBD1	TRBV2	TRBJ1-3	NA	TGTGCCAGCAGTGAGGACAGGCTCTTCTCTGGAAACACCATATATTTT	CASSEDRLFSGNTIYF
NA	TRBV7-2	TRBJ2-4	NA	TGTGCCAGCAGCCCGCAGGGGCCTCTAGCCAAAAACATTCAGTACTTC	CASSPQGPLAKNIQYF
NA	TRBV10-3	TRBJ2-1	NA	TGTGCCATCAGTGAGTACGGCAATGAGCAGTTCTTC	CAISEYGNEQFF
NA	TRBV4-2	TRBJ1-1	NA	TGTGCCTCTGCTGGGGCTGATGCTTTCTTT	CASAGADAFF
TRBD1	TRBV11-2	TRBJ1-1	NA	TGTGCCAGCAGCTCCATCACCCACAGGGGGTCGGCTTTCTTT	CASSSITHRGSAFF
TRBD2	TRBV9	TRBJ2-3	NA	TGTGCCAGCAGCCCAATAGCGGGGGGGTCCACAGATACGCAGTATTTT	CASSPIAGGSTDTQYF
NA	TRBV6-4	TRBJ2-1	few	TGTGCCAGCAGTCGGGACTGGTCCAATGAGCAGTTCTTC	CASSRDWSNEQFF
NA	TRBV12-3/TRBV12-4	TRBJ1-1	NA	TGTGCCAGCAGTCTGGGCCCTGAAGCTTTCTTT	CASSLGPEAFF
NA	TRBV9	TRBJ1-4	NA	TGTGCCAGCAGCGGGGGCCGCCTGGGAGAAAAACTGTTTTTT	CASSGGRLGEKLFF
NA	TRBV23-1	TRBJ1-1	NA	TGCGCCAGCACCCGGGGGAGGCCAAACTTCCTAATGAACACTGAAGCTTTCTTT	CASTRGRPNFLMNTEAFF
NA	TRBV6-5	TRBJ2-1	NA	TGTGCCAGCAGCCGAGACAGTTACAATGAGCAGTTCTTC	CASSRDSYNEQFF
NA	TRBV10-2	TRBJ1-2	NA	TGCGCCAGCAGTGAGTTCAGACTGGATGGCTACACCTTC	CASSEFRLDGYTF
NA	TRBV3-1/TRBV3-2	TRBJ1-1	NA	TGTGCCAGCAGCCAAGAGCACCCCGGGGGCGGGGGCCTGAACACTGAAGCTTTCTTT	CASSQEHPGGGGLNTEAFF
NA	TRBV5-4	TRBJ1-1	few	TGTGCCAGCAGCCCAGGGAACAGACGCGAAAACACTGAAGCTTTCTTT	CASSPGNRRENTEAFF